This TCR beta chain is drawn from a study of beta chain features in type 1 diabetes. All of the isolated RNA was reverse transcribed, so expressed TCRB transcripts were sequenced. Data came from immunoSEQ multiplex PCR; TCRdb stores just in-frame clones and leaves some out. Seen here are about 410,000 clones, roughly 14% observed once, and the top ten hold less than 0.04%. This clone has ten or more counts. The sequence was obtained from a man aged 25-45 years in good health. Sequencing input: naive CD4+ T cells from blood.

The CDR3 loop reads CAWSVLVAGGEQFF. CDR3 in DNA: TGTGCCTGGAGTGTACTGGTTGCGGGAGGTGAGCAGTTCTTC. The J gene is TRBJ2-1, the V gene TRBV30; 8 bases match TRBD2. V dropped 0 bases and J dropped 9; count of bases not matched to a gene: 7. The germline gives CDR1 GTSNPN, CDR2 SVGIG (reference sequence). The CDR3 spans 14 residues.